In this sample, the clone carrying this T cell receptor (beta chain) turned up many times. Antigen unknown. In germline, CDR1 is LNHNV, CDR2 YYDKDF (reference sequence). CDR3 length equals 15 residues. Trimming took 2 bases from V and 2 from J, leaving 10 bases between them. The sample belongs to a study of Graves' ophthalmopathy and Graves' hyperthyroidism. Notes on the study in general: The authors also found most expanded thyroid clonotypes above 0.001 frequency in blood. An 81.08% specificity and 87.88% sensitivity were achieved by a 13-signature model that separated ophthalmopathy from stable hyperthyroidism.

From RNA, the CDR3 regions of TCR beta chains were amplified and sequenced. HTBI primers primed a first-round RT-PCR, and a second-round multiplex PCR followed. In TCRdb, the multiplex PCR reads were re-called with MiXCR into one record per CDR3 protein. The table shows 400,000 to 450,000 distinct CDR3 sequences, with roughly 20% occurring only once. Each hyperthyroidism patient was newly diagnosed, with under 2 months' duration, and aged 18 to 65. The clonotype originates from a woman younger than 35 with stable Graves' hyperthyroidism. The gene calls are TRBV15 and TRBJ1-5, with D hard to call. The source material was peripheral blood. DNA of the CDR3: TGTGCCACCAGCAGAACTTATGGGGGCAATCAGCCCCAGCATTTT. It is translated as CATSRTYGGNQPQHF.